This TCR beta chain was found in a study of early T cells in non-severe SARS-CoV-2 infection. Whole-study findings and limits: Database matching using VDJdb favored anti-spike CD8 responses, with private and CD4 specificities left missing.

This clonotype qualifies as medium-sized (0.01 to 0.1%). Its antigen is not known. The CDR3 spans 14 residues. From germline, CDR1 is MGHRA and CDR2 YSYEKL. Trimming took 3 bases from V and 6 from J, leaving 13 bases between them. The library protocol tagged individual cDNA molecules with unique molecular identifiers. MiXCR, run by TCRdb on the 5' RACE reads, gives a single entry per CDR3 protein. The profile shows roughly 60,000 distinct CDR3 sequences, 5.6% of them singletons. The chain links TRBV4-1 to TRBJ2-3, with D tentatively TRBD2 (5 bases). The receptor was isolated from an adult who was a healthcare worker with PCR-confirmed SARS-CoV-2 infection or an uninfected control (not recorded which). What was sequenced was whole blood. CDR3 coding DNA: TGCGCCAGCAGCCACGGGATAACCGGTGATACGCAGTATTTT. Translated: CASSHGITGDTQYF.